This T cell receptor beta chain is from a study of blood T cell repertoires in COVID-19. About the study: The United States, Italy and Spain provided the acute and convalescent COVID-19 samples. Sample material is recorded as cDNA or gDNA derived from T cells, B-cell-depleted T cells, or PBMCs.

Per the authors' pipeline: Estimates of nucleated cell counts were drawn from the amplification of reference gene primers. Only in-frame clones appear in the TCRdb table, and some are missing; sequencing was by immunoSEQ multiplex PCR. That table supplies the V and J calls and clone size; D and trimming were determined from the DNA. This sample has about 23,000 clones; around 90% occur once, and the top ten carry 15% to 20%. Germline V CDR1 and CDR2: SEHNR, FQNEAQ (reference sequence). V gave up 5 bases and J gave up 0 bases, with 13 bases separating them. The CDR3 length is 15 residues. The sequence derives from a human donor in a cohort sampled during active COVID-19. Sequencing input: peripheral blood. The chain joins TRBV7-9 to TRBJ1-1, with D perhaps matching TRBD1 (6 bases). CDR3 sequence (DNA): TGTGCCAGCAGCCCCGCGACAGGAATGAACACTGAAGCTTTCTTT. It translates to CASSPATGMNTEAFF.